This T cell receptor (beta chain) was sequenced in a study of cytomegalovirus exposure and HLA in healthy donors. Notes on the study in general: TCR beta chain V- and J-gene trimming was linked, in a later analysis, to a missense variant in DCLRE1C. Presence/absence results assume similar sequencing depth per donor, which may not hold.

Germline CDR1 LNHDA, CDR2 SQIVND (reference sequence). CDR3 length equals 13 residues. V dropped 3 bases and J dropped 1 base, with 6 bases sitting between them. With regard to this clone: Its antigen remains unidentified.

PCR primers comprised 60 Vbeta and 13 Jbeta primers. Assay used: immunoSEQ multiplex PCR; TCRdb lists only in-frame clones, some missing. The table records approximately 100,000 clones, 71% of them present only once. This sequence was found in a female donor in good health and CMV-seronegative. Material: PBMCs. The V gene is TRBV19, the J gene TRBJ1-2; D is ambiguous. The CDR3 is CASSMLSNYGYTF. The CDR3, as DNA: TGTGCCAGTAGTATGCTGAGTAACTATGGCTACACCTTC.